This TCR beta chain was identified in a study of cytomegalovirus exposure and HLA in healthy donors. Study details: HLA-typed donors contributed around 88 million unique TCRs, which were held in an early data release. Notes on the study in general: Analysis was carried out at a later point, and it linked a missense DCLRE1C variant to TCR beta V- and J-gene trimming. It was likely that a cluster of highly shared sequence variants was a sequencing artifact.

In the case of this clone: Antigen specificity is unknown.

The V gene end was trimmed by 2 bases and the J gene end by 0 bases; junction bases not matched to a gene: 9. Germline values: CDR1 SGHRS, CDR2 YFSETQ. The CDR3 is made up of 19 amino acids. Vbeta (60) and Jbeta (13) primers were used in the PCR. The protocol was immunoSEQ multiplex PCR, while the TCRdb copy is restricted to in-frame clones and leaves out a portion. There are about 140,000 clones in the sample; approximately 80% occur only once, and 2.5% to 3.5% lies in the top ten. Though nominally healthy at sampling, donors likely had unrecorded immune exposures. Sequencing input: PBMCs. This receptor was obtained from a male donor in good health and CMV-seronegative. The V and J genes are TRBV5-1 and TRBJ2-6, with 9 bases aligning to TRBD1. CDR3 residues: CASSFLGQGTPSGANVLTF. The CDR3 DNA sequence: TGCGCCAGCAGCTTTTTAGGACAGGGGACACCCTCTGGGGCCAACGTCCTGACTTTC. The full variable domain, completed using reference TRBV5-1 and TRBJ2-6, is KAGVTQTPRYLIKTRGQQVTLSCSPISGHRSVSWYQQTPGQGLQFLFEYFSETQRNKGNFPGRFSGRQFSNSRSEMNVSTLELGDSALYLCASSFLGQGTPSGANVLTFGAGSRLTVL.